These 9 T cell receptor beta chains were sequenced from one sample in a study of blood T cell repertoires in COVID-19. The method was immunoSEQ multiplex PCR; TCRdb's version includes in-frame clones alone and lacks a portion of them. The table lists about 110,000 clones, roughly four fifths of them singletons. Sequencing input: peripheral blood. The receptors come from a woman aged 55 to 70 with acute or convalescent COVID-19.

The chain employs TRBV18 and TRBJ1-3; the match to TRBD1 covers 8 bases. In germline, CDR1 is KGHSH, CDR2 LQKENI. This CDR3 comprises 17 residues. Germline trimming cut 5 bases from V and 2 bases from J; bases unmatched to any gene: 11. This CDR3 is CASSSFLGQGTGNTIYF. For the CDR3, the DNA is TGTGCCAGCTCATCGTTTCTTGGACAGGGTACTGGAAACACCATATATTTT.

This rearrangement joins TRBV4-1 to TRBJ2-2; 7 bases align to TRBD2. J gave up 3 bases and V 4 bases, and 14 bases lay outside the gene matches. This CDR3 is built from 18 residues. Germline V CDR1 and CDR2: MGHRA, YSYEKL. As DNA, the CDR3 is TGCGCCAGCAGCCGTTCCCCCAGAAGCGGGGCGCACACCGGGGAGCTGTTTTTT. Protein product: CASSRSPRSGAHTGELFF.

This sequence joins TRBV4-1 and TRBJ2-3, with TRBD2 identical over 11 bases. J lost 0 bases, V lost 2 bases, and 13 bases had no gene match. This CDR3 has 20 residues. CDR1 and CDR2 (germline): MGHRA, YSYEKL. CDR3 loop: CASSQSPTSGRLPSTDTQYF. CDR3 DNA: TGCGCCAGCAGCCAATCACCTACTAGCGGGAGACTCCCCAGCACAGATACGCAGTATTTT.

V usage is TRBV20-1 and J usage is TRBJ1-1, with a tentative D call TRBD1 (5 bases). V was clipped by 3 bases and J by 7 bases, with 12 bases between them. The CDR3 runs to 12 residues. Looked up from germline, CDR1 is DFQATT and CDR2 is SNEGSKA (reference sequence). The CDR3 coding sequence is TGCAGTGCTAGTGACAGCGTCCATGAAGCTTTCTTT. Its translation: CSASDSVHEAFF.

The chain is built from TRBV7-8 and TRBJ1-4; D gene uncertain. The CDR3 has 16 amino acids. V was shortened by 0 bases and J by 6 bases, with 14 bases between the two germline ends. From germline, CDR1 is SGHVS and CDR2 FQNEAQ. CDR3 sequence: CASSLAPVGRYEKLFF. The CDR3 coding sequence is TGTGCCAGCAGCTTAGCGCCCGTCGGGAGATATGAAAAACTGTTTTTT.

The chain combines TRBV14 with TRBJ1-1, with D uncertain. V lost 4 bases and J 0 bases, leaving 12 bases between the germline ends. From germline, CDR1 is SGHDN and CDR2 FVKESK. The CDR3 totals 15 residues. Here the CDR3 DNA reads TGTGCCAGCAGCCCTTGGCGGGGAATGAACACTGAAGCTTTCTTT. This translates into CASSPWRGMNTEAFF.

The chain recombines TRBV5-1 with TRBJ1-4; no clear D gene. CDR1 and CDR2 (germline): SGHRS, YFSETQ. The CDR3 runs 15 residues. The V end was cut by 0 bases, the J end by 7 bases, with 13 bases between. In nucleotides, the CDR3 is TGCGCCAGCAGCTTGGCCACAAGCGTCGGTGAAAAACTGTTTTTT. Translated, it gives CASSLATSVGEKLFF.

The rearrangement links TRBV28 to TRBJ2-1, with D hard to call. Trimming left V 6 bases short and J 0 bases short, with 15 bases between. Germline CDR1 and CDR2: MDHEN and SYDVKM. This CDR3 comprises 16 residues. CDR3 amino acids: CASRATPGGSYNEQFF. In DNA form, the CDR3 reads TGTGCCAGCAGAGCAACCCCTGGCGGCTCCTACAATGAGCAGTTCTTC.

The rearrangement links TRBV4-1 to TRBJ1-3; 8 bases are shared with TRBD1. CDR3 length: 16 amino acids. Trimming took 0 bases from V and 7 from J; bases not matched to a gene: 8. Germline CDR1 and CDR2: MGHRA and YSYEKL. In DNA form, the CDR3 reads TGCGCCAGCAGCCAAGAATCGCGGCAGGGGGCCAACACCATATATTTT. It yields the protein CASSQESRQGANTIYF.